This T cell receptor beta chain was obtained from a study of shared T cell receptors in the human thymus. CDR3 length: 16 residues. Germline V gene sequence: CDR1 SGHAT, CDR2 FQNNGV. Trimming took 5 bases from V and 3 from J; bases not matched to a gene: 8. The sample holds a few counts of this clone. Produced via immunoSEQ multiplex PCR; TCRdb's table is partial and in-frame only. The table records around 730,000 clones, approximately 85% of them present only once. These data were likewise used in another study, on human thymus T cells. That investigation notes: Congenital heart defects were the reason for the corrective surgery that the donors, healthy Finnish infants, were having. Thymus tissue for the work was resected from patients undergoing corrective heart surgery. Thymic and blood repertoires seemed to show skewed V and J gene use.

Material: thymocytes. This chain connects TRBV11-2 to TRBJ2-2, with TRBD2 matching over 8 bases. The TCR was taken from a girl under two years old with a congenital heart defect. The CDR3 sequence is CASSRPGAGDTGELFF. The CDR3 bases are TGTGCCAGCAGCCGTCCCGGAGCGGGAGACACCGGGGAGCTGTTTTTT.